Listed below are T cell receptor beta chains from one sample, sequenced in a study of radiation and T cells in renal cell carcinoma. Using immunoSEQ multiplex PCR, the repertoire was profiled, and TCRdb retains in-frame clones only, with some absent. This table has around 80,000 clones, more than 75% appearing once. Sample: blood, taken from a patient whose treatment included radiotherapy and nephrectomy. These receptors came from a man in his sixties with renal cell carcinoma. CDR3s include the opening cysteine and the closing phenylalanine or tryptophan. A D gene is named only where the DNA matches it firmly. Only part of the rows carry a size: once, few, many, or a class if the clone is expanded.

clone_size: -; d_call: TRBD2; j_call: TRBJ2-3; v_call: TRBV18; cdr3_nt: TGTGCCAGCTCACCACTCCCGGGACTAGCGGGACCAGATACGCAGTATTTT; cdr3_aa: CASSPLPGLAGPDTQYF
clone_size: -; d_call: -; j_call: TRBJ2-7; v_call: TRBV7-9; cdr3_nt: TGTGCCAGCAGCTTAGTATCCGGGATGTCCTACGAGCAGTACTTC; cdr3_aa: CASSLVSGMSYEQYF
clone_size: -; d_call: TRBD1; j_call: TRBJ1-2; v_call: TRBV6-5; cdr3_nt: TGTGCCAGCAGTACATCCAGGGGGAGAGTCGGCACCTTC; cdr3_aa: CASSTSRGRVGTF
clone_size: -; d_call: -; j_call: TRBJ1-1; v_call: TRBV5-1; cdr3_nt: TGCGCCAGCAGCTTGGCCGCCCAGACGAACACTGAAGCTTTCTTT; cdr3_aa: CASSLAAQTNTEAFF
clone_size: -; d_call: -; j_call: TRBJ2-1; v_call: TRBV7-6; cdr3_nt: TGTGCCAGCAGCCCGGGGACTTATTACAATGAGCAGTTCTTC; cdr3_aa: CASSPGTYYNEQFF
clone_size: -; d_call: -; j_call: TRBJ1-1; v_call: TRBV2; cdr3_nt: TGTGCCAGTTGGACTGTGAACACTGAAGCTTTCTTT; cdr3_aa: CASWTVNTEAFF
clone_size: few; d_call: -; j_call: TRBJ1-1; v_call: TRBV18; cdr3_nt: TGTGCCAGCTCACCAAATAGGAACACTGAAGCTTTCTTT; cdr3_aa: CASSPNRNTEAFF
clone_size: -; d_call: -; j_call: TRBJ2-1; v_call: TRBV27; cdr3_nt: TGTGCCAGCAGCCCAGGGGGGGACAATTACAATGAGCAGTTCTTC; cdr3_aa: CASSPGGDNYNEQFF
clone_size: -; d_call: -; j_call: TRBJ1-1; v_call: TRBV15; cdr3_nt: TGTGCCACCAGCAGAGTGCACACTGAAGCTTTCTTT; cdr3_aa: CATSRVHTEAFF
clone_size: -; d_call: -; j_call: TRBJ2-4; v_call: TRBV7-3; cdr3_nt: TGTGCCAGCAGCTTAACGGGCAAAAACATTCAGTACTTC; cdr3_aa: CASSLTGKNIQYF
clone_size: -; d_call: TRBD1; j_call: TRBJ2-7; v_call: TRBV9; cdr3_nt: TGTGCCAGCAGCGTAGCTACGAGACAGGGGAACCTTGGGGAGCAGTACTTC; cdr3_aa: CASSVATRQGNLGEQYF
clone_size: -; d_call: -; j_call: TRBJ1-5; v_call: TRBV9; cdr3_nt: TGTGCCAGCAGCGTGGGACACAGCAATCAGCCCCAGCATTTT; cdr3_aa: CASSVGHSNQPQHF
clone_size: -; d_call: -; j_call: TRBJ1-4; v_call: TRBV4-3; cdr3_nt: TGCGCCAGCAGCCCCCGGGGCAGGGTGAATGAAAAACTGTTTTTT; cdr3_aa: CASSPRGRVNEKLFF
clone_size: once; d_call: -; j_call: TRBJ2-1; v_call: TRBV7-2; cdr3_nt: TGTGCCAGCAGCTATCTGGCAGGGAGCAATGAGCAGTTCTTC; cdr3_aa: CASSYLAGSNEQFF
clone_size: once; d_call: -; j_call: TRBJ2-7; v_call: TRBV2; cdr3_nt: TGTGCCAGCAGACCGGGGACTTACTACGAGCAGTACTTC; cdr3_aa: CASRPGTYYEQYF
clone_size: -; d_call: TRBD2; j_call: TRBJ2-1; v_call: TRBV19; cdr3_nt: TGTGCCAGTATGGGACTAGGTACGGACAATGAGCAGTTCTTC; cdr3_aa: CASMGLGTDNEQFF
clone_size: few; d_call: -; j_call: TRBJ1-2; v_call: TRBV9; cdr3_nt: TGTGCCAGCAGCTTGGGGACCGATGCTAACTATGGCTACACCTTC; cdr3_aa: CASSLGTDANYGYTF
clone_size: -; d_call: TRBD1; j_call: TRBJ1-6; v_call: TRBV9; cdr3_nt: TGTGCCAGCAGAGGGACAGGGGATTCACCCCTCCACTTT; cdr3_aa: CASRGTGDSPLHF
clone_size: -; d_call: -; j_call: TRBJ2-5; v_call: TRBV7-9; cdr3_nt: TGTGCCAGCAGCTTAGTGGGTGGAGAGACCCAGTACTTC; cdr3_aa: CASSLVGGETQYF
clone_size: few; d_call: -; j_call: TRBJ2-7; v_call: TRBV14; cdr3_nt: TGTGCCAGCAGCCCCCGGACCTCTTTCTACGAGCAGTACTTC; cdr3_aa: CASSPRTSFYEQYF
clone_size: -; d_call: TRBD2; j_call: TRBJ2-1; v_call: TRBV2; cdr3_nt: TGTGCCAGCAGAGGGAGGGCCAGGGTAGACAATGAGCAGTTCTTC; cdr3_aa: CASRGRARVDNEQFF
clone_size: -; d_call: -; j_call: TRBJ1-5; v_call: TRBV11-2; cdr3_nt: TGTGCCAGCAGCTCGCGACAGTTGGTATTAGCTAGCAATCAGCCCCAGCATTTT; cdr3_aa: CASSSRQLVLASNQPQHF
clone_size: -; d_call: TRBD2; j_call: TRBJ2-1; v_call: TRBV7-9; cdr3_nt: TGTGCCAGCAGCCTCGGGGGGAGGAAAGATGAGCAGTTCTTC; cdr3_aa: CASSLGGRKDEQFF
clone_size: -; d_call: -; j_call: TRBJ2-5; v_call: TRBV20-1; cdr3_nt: TGCAGTGCCCTAGCGTGGGAGACCCAGTACTTC; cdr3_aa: CSALAWETQYF
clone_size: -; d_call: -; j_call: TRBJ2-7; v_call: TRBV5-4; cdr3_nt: TGTGCCAGCAGCTTTGGGGGTCCGGTGAATACCCACGAGCAGTACTTC; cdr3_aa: CASSFGGPVNTHEQYF
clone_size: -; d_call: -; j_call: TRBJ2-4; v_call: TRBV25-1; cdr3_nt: TGTGCCAGCAGTGAATCGCCGACAGAAAACATTCAGTACTTC; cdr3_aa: CASSESPTENIQYF
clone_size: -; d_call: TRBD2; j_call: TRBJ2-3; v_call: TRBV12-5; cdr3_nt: TGTGCTAGTGCCCCTGGCGGGAGGGTTGATACGCAGTATTTT; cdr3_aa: CASAPGGRVDTQYF
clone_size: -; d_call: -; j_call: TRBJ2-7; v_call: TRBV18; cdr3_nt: TGTGCCAGCTCACCCGGGTCCAGCTTCAAACTCTCCTACGAGCAGTACTTC; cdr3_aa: CASSPGSSFKLSYEQYF
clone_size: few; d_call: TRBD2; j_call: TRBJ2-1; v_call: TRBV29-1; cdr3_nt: TGCAGCGTTGAAAGTCTAGCGGGGTACAATGAGCAGTTCTTC; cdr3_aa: CSVESLAGYNEQFF
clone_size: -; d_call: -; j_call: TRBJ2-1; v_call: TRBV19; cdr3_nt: TGTGCCAGTAGTATACCCCACGGGAGAGGGGATGAGCAGTTCTTC; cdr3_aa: CASSIPHGRGDEQFF
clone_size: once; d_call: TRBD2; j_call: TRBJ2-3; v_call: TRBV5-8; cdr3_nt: TGTGCCAGCAGCTGGGGAGGGATCAGCCCTAACGGGGATACGCAGTATTTT; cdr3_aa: CASSWGGISPNGDTQYF
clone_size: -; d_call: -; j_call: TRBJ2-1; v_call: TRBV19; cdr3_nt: TGTGCCAGTAGTATGGGTGACACCCTCGGGGTGAATGAGCAGTTCTTC; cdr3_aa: CASSMGDTLGVNEQFF
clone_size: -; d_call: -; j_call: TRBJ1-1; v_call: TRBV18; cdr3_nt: TGTGCCAGCTCACCACCCGAGCCGATGAACACTGAAGCTTTCTTT; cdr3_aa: CASSPPEPMNTEAFF
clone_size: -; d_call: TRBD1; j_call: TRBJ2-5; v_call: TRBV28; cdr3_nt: TGTGCCAGCAGGTTTCAGGGGGAAGAGACCCAGTACTTC; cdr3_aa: CASRFQGEETQYF
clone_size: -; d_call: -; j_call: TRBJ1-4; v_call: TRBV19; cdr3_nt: TGTGCCAGTACCCCTATGGGGGCAACTAATGAAAAACTGTTTTTT; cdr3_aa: CASTPMGATNEKLFF
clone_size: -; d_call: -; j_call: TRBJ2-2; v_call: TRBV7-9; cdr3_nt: TGTGCCAGCAGCTTAAGGAGGGACGGAACCGGGGAGCTGTTTTTT; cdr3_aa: CASSLRRDGTGELFF
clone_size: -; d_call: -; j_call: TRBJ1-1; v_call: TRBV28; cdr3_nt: TGTGCCAGCAGTTTTACTCGCCGAAGGGAAGCTTTCTTT; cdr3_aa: CASSFTRRREAFF
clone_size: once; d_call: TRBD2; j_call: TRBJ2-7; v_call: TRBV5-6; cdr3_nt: TGTGCCAGCAGCTTGGGACCCGGGAGGGAGCAGTACTTC; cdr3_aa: CASSLGPGREQYF
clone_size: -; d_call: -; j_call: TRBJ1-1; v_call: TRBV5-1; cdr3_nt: TGCGCCAGCAGCTTGGGGGGGGCGCTTAACACTGAAGCTTTCTTT; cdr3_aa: CASSLGGALNTEAFF
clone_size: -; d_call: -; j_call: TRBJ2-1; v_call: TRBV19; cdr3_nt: TGTGCCAGTAGTCCGGGACTTTTCTACAATGAGCAGTTCTTC; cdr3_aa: CASSPGLFYNEQFF
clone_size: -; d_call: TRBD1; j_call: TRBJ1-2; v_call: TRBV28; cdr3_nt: TGTGCCAGCAGCCGGGACAGGGGTGTATCTGGCTACACCTTC; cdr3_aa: CASSRDRGVSGYTF
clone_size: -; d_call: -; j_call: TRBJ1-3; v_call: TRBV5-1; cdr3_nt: TGCGCCAGCAGCTTAGAGGGTCCCTTCTCTGGAAACACCATATATTTT; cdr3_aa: CASSLEGPFSGNTIYF
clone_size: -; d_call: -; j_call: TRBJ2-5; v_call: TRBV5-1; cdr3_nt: TGCGCCAGCAGCTTGGGACCCCAAGAGACCCAGTACTTC; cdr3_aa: CASSLGPQETQYF
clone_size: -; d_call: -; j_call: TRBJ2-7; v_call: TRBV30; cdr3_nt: TGTGCCTGGGCGGAGGGGAACTCCCGCTCCTACGAGCAGTACTTC; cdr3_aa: CAWAEGNSRSYEQYF
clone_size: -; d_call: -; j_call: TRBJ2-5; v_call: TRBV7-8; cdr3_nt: TGTGCCAGCAGCTTAGGTACAGGCCCTTGGGAGACCCAGTACTTC; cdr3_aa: CASSLGTGPWETQYF
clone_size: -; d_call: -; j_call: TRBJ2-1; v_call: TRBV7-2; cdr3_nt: TGTGCCATCTTATTCCGGGGCTCCTACAATGAGCAGTTCTTC; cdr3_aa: CAILFRGSYNEQFF
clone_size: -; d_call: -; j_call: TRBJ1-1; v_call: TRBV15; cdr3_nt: TGTGCCACCAGCAGGGGAGGGTCCGGGGCGCTGAACACTGAAGCTTTCTTT; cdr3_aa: CATSRGGSGALNTEAFF
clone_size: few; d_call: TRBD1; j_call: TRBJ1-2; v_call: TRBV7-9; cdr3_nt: TGTGCCAGCAGCCCGGGACAGGGCATAAGTAACTATGGCTACACCTTC; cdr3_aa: CASSPGQGISNYGYTF
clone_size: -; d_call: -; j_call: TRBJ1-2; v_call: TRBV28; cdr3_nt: TGTGCCAGCAGCCATAAGATCAGGCAGACCTATGGCTACACCTTC; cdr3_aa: CASSHKIRQTYGYTF